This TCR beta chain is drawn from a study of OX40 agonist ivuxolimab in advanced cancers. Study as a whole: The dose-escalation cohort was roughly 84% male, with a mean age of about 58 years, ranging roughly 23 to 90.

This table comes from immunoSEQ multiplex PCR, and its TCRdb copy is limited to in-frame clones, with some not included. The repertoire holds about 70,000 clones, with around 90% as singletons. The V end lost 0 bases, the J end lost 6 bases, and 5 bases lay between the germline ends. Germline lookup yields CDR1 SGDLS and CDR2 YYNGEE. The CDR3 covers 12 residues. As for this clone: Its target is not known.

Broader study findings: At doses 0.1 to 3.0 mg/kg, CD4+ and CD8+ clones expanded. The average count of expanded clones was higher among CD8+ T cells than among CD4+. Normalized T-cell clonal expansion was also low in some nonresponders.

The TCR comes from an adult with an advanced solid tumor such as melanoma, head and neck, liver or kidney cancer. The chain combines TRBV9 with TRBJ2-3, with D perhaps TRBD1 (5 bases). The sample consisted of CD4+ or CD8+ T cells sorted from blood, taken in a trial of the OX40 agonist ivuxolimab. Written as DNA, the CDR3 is TGTGCCAGCAGCGTAGAGGGGGATACGCAGTATTTT. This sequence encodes CASSVEGDTQYF.